The 9 T cell receptor beta chains presented below share a single source sample, sequenced in a study of T-cell reconstitution after alpha-beta-depleted transplantation in children. As it was prepared, the TCRbeta library received unique molecular identifiers. From the PCR reads, TCRdb called clonotypes with MiXCR, one entry per CDR3 protein. The sample records around 370,000 distinct CDR3 sequences, about 17% being singletons. This sample comprised PBMCs, mostly from graft donor cells, obtained 360 days after TCRalphabeta/CD19-depleted stem cell transplant. Source of these receptors: a male patient aged 2 to 10 who had a stem cell transplant for acute lymphoblastic leukemia, so the T cells may come from the graft donor.

At least ten counts were recorded for this clonotype. The CDR3 DNA reads TGTGCCAGCAGCCCTCGACTAGCGGGAAAACAGTTCTTC. It is translated as CASSPRLAGKQFF. The chain combines TRBV14 with TRBJ2-1, with 11 bases that match TRBD2. Germline V gene lookup returns CDR1 SGHDN and CDR2 FVKESK. Trimming removed 4 bases from V and 13 bases from J; junction bases left unmatched: 6. The CDR3 totals 13 residues.

This sequence joins TRBV6-5 and TRBJ1-2, with TRBD1 matching 7 bases. This CDR3 is 15 amino acids long. The germline V gene has CDR1 MNHEY and CDR2 SVGAGI. The junction had 11 bases not matched to a gene; V was cut back by 2 bases and J by 8 bases. The CDR3, as DNA: TGTGCCAGCAGTTACCGGATGAGGGGGCGAGGAGGCTACACCTTC. It translates to CASSYRMRGRGGYTF.

This rearrangement joins TRBV7-8 to TRBJ2-1; 13 bases match TRBD2. Per germline, CDR1 SGHVS and CDR2 FQNEAQ. CDR3 length: 18 residues. The trim removed 5 bases at V and 6 bases at J, leaving 13 bases unmatched. The CDR3 region has the DNA TGTGCCAGCAGCCTACTTAGGACCGGGACTAGCGGGATCAATGAGCAGTTCTTC. This translates into CASSLLRTGTSGINEQFF.

This clonotype was counted at least ten times. The chain combines TRBV14 with TRBJ2-3; 7 bases are shared with TRBD2. The germline V gene has CDR1 SGHDN and CDR2 FVKESK. The CDR3 runs 17 residues. Germline trimming cut 0 bases from V and 2 bases from J; bases unmatched to any gene: 8. CDR3 nucleotides: TGTGCCAGCAGCCAAGACCTCGGGAGGTACTACACAGATACGCAGTATTTT. It specifies CASSQDLGRYYTDTQYF.

This clonotype appeared many times. The chain couples TRBV4-3 to TRBJ1-5; D gene ambiguous. The CDR3 consists of 15 residues. In germline, CDR1 is LGHNA, CDR2 YSLEER. The V end was cut by 0 bases, the J end by 5 bases, with 11 bases between. The CDR3 region is CASSQDRGFDQPQHF. In nucleotides, the CDR3 is TGCGCCAGCAGCCAAGATCGGGGTTTCGATCAGCCCCAGCATTTT.

This clonotype was seen a few times. This chain joins TRBV7-2 and TRBJ2-7; D is perhaps TRBD2 (6 bases). Germline CDR1 and CDR2: SGHTA and FQGNSA. Trimming stripped 5 bases from V and 3 bases from J, with 17 bases between. The CDR3 contains 15 residues. CDR3 in DNA: TGTGCCAGCAGCCTTAACCGGAGGGCCCACTACGAGCAGTACTTC. Protein sequence: CASSLNRRAHYEQYF. Variable domain in full (rest from reference TRBV7-2 and TRBJ2-7): GAGVSQSPSNKVTEKGKDVELRCDPISGHTALYWYRQSLGQGLEFLIYFQGNSAPDKSGLPSDRFSAERTGGSVSTLTIQRTQQEDSAVYLCASSLNRRAHYEQYFGPGTRLTVT.

The J gene is TRBJ2-7, the V gene TRBV29-1, with D perhaps TRBD1 (7 bases). Trimming took off 6 bases at V and 1 base at J, with 10 bases between the two ends. The germline gives CDR1 SQVTM, CDR2 ANQGSEA. The CDR3 is 12 residues long. The CDR3 DNA reads TGCAGCGTGGGGGGACAGTCCTACGAGCAGTACTTC. It codes for CSVGGQSYEQYF.

This clonotype came up many times. The chain uses TRBV7-2 and TRBJ2-3, with 7 bases lining up with TRBD2. With V trimmed by 5 bases and J by 3 bases, 8 bases remained unmatched. This CDR3 is 15 amino acids long. Germline V lookup: CDR1 SGHTA, CDR2 FQGNSA. The DNA for the CDR3 is TGTGCCAGCAGCCGCGCGGGAGTGAGAACAGATACGCAGTATTTT. Translating gives CASSRAGVRTDTQYF.

This clonotype appeared a few times. The rearrangement links TRBV5-6 to TRBJ2-2; 12 bases are a match to TRBD2. V gave up 3 bases and J gave up 5 bases; unmatched junction bases: 8. CDR1 is SGHDT and CDR2 is YYEEEE in the germline V gene. The CDR3 is 17 residues long. The CDR3 loop reads CASSSALTSGGTGELFF. In DNA, the CDR3 is TGTGCCAGCAGCTCGGCTTTGACTAGCGGGGGAACCGGGGAGCTGTTTTTT.